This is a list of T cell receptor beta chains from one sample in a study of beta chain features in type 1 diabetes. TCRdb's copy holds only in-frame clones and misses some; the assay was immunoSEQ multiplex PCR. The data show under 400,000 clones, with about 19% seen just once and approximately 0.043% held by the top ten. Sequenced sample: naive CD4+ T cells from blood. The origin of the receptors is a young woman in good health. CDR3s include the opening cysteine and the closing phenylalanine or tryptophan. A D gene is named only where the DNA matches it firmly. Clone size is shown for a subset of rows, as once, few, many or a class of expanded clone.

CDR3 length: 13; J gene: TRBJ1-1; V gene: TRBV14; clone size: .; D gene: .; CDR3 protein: CASSRQVNTEAFF; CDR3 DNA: TGTGCCAGCAGCCGACAAGTGAACACTGAAGCTTTCTTT
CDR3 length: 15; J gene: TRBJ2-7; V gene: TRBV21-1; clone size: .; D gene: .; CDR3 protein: CASSITVVGSYEQYF; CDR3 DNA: TGTGCCAGCAGCATCACTGTAGTCGGCTCCTACGAGCAGTACTTC
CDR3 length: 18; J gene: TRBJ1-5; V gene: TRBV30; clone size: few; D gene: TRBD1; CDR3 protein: CAWSASRTGRNSNQPQHF; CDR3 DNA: TGTGCCTGGAGTGCCTCCCGGACAGGGAGAAATAGCAATCAGCCCCAGCATTTT
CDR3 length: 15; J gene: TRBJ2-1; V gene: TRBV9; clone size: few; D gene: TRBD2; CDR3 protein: CASSVGLDKYNEQFF; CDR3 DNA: TGTGCCAGCAGCGTCGGACTAGACAAATACAATGAGCAGTTCTTC
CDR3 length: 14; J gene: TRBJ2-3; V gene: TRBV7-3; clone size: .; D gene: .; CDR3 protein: CASSPGLLTDTQYF; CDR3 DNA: TGTGCCAGCAGCCCAGGACTACTCACAGATACGCAGTATTTT
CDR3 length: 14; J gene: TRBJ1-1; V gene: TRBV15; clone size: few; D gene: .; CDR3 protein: CATSRNRELTEAFF; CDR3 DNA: TGTGCCACCAGCAGAAACAGGGAGCTCACTGAAGCTTTCTTT
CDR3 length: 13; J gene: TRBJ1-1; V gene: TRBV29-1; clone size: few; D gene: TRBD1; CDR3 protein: CSVRTGVVTEAFF; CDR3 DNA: TGCAGCGTTAGGACAGGAGTAGTCACTGAAGCTTTCTTT
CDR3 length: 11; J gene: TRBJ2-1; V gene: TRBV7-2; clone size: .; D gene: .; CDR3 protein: CASSFQNEQFF; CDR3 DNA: TGTGCCAGCAGCTTTCAAAATGAGCAGTTCTTC
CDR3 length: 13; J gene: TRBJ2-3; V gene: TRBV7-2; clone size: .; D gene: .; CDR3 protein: CASSARGADTQYF; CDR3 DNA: TGTGCCAGCAGCGCAAGAGGCGCAGATACGCAGTATTTT
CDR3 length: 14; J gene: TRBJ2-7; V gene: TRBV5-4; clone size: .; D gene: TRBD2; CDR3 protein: CASSSTSASYEQYF; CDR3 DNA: TGTGCCAGCAGCTCGACTAGCGCATCCTACGAGCAGTACTTC
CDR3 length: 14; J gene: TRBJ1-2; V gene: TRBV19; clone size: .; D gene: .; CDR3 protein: CASSPDRQNYGYTF; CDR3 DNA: TGTGCCAGTAGTCCCGACAGGCAAAACTATGGCTACACCTTC
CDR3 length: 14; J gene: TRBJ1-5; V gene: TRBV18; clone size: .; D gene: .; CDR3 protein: CASSPGQPNQPQHF; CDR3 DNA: TGTGCCAGCTCACCCGGACAGCCCAATCAGCCCCAGCATTTT
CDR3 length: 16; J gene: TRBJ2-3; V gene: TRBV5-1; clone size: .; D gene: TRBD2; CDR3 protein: CASSSGLAGVADTQYF; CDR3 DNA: TGCGCCAGCAGCTCGGGACTAGCGGGAGTGGCAGATACGCAGTATTTT
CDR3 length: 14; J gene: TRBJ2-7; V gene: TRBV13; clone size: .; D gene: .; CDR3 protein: CASSRGRPTGEQYF; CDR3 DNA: TGTGCCAGCAGCCGGGGTCGGCCGACTGGAGAGCAGTACTTC
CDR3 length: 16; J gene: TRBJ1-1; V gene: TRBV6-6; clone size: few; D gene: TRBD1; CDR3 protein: CASTRGGGTGSTEAFF; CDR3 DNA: TGTGCCAGCACCCGGGGGGGAGGGACAGGGTCGACTGAAGCTTTCTTT
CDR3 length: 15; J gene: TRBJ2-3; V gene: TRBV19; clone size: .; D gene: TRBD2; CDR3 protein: CASKLRLAGVDTQYF; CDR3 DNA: TGTGCCAGTAAGCTTCGACTAGCGGGGGTAGATACGCAGTATTTT
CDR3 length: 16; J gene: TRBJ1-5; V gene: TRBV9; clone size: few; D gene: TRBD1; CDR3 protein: CASSAYRGLSNQPQHF; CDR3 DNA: TGTGCCAGCAGCGCTTACAGGGGGCTGAGCAATCAGCCCCAGCATTTT
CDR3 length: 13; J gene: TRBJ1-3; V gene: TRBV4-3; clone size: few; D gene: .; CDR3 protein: CASSQDNGNTIYF; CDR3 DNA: TGCGCCAGCAGCCAAGATAATGGAAACACCATATATTTT
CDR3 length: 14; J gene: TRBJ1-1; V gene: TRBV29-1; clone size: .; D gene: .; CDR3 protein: CSVEAFTMNTEAFF; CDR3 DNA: TGCAGCGTTGAAGCGTTCACTATGAACACTGAAGCTTTCTTT
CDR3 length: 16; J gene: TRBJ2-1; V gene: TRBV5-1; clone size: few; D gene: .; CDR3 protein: CASSPVPGTIGNEQFF; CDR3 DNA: TGCGCCAGCAGCCCCGTTCCCGGGACAATCGGCAATGAGCAGTTCTTC
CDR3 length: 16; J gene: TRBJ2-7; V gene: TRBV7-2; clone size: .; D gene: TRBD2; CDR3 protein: CASSLGGTSGAYEQYF; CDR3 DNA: TGTGCCAGCAGCTTAGGGGGGACTAGCGGAGCCTACGAGCAGTACTTC
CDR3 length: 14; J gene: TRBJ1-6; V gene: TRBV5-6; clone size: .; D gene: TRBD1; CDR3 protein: CASSPGQGYSPLHF; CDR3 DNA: TGTGCCAGCAGCCCGGGACAGGGTTATTCACCCCTCCACTTT
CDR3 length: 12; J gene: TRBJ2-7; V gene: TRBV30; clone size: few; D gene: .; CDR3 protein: CAWSPYSYEQYF; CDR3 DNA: TGTGCCTGGAGTCCTTATTCTTACGAGCAGTACTTC
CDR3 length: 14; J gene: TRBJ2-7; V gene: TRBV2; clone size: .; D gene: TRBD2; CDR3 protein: CASSEGEGQYEQYF; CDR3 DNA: TGTGCCAGCAGTGAAGGGGAGGGGCAGTACGAGCAGTACTTC
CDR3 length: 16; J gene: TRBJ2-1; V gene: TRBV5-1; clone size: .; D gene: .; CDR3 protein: CASSLAVESTYNEQFF; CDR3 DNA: TGCGCCAGCAGCTTGGCCGTGGAGAGCACCTACAATGAGCAGTTCTTC
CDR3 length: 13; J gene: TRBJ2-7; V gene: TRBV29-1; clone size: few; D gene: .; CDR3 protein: CSVVWTVSYEQYF; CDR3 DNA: TGCAGCGTTGTCTGGACAGTCTCCTACGAGCAGTACTTC
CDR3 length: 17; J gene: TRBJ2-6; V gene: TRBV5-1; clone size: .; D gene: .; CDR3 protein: CASSPGDRNSGANVLTF; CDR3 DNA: TGCGCCAGCAGCCCGGGAGACAGAAACTCTGGGGCCAACGTCCTGACTTTC
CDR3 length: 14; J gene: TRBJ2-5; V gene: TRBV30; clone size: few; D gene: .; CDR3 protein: CAWKGGQTIETQYF; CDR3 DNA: TGTGCCTGGAAGGGGGGACAGACGATCGAGACCCAGTACTTC
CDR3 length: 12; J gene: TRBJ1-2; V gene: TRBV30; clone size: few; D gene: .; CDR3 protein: CAWRNRVGGYTF; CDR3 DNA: TGTGCCTGGCGAAACAGGGTAGGCGGCTACACCTTC
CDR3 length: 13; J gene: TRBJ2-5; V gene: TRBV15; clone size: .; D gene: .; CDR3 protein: CATSRDLSETQYF; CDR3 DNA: TGTGCCACCAGCAGAGATCTATCGGAGACCCAGTACTTC
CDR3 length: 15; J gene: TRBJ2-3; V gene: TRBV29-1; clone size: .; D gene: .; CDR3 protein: CSVEGAGSSTDTQYF; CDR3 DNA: TGCAGCGTTGAAGGGGCAGGATCAAGCACAGATACGCAGTATTTT
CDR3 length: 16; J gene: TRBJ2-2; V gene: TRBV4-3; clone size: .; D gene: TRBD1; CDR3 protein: CASSQVGDSNTGELFF; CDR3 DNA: TGCGCCAGCAGCCAAGTTGGGGACAGTAACACCGGGGAGCTGTTTTTT
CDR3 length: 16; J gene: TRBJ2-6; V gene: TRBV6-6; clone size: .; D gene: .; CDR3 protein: CASSYGGGPGANVLTF; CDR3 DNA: TGTGCCAGCAGTTACGGGGGGGGGCCTGGGGCCAACGTCCTGACTTTC
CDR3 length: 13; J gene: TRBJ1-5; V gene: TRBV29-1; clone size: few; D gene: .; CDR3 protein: CSVETGLNQPQHF; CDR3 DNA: TGCAGCGTTGAAACCGGTCTCAATCAGCCCCAGCATTTT
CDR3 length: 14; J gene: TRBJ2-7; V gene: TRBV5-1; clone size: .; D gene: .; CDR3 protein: CASSSDPRAYEQYF; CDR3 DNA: TGCGCCAGCAGCTCTGATCCCAGGGCCTACGAGCAGTACTTC